These 22 T cell receptor beta chains were sequenced from one sample in a study of blood T cell repertoires in COVID-19. Using immunoSEQ multiplex PCR, the repertoire was profiled, and TCRdb retains in-frame clones only, with some absent. The sample consists of under 300,000 clones, 70% to 90% of them appearing once. Material for sequencing was peripheral blood. The receptors come from a man aged 50 to 59 with acute or convalescent COVID-19.

The genes are TRBV4-1 and TRBJ1-1; 8 bases are shared with TRBD1. Germline V CDR1 and CDR2: MGHRA, YSYEKL. CDR3 length: 16 residues. V trimming: 8 bases; J trimming: 1 base; junction bases outside the gene matches: 12. This chain's CDR3 is CASLSQGAGSNTEAFF. The CDR3 DNA sequence: TGCGCCAGCTTGTCGCAGGGGGCTGGATCGAACACTGAAGCTTTCTTT.

CDR3 region: CASIRSGTNTGELFF. As DNA, the CDR3 is TGTGCCAGCATTCGTAGCGGGACGAACACCGGGGAGCTGTTTTTT. This chain uses TRBV28 with TRBJ2-2; 8 bases line up with TRBD2. The CDR3 is made up of 15 amino acids. The V gene end was trimmed by 7 bases and the J gene end by 0 bases; junction bases not matched to a gene: 4. CDR1 and CDR2 from the germline V gene are MDHEN and SYDVKM. The whole variable domain, filled in from reference TRBV28 and TRBJ2-2, reads DVKVTQSSRYLVKRTGEKVFLECVQDMDHENMFWYRQDPGLGLRLIYFSYDVKMKEKGDIPEGYSVSREKKERFSLILESASTNQTSMYLCASIRSGTNTGELFFGEGSRLTVL.

V and J are TRBV30 and TRBJ1-2; D not resolved. Germline CDR1 and CDR2: GTSNPN and SVGIG (reference sequence). Between the trimmed V and J ends, which lost 5 bases and 5 bases, there was a span of 15 bases. This CDR3 contains 13 residues. CDR3 amino acids: CAWGLGFGYGYTF. The CDR3 coding sequence is TGTGCCTGGGGTTTAGGCTTCGGGTATGGCTACACCTTC.

V and J are TRBV28 and TRBJ1-5; 7 positions agree with TRBD1. The CDR3 loop spans 15 amino acids. Per germline, CDR1 MDHEN and CDR2 SYDVKM. Trimming removed 6 bases from V and 1 base from J; junction bases left unmatched: 6. CDR3 sequence (DNA): TGTGCCAGCAGACCACAGGGGAAAAGCAATCAGCCCCAGCATTTT. Its protein is CASRPQGKSNQPQHF.

This clone has more than one count but fewer than ten. This chain uses TRBV7-2 with TRBJ2-7, with TRBD2 matching 9 bases. CDR3 length: 15 amino acids. Germline CDR1 and CDR2: SGHTA and FQGNSA. Germline trimming cut 5 bases from V and 5 bases from J; bases unmatched to any gene: 10. Written as DNA, the CDR3 is TGTGCCAGCAGCCTGTTAGCGGGAGTAATCGACGAGCAGTACTTC. Encoded protein: CASSLLAGVIDEQYF.

This chain links TRBV4-2 with TRBJ2-6; 9 bases line up with TRBD1. This CDR3 region has 19 residues. The junction had 10 bases not matched to a gene; V was cut back by 4 bases and J by 0 bases. Germline CDR1 is LGHNA and CDR2 is YNFKEQ. The chain's CDR3 is CASSRNPGQGYSGANVLTF. The DNA for the CDR3 is TGTGCCAGCAGCCGGAACCCGGGACAGGGATACTCTGGGGCCAACGTCCTGACTTTC.

The V call is TRBV6-5, the J call TRBJ2-7; D remains unclear. This CDR3 has 13 amino acids. Trimming removed 2 bases at V and 4 bases at J, with 9 bases between. Germline V CDR1 and CDR2: MNHEY, SVGAGI. The CDR3 bases are TGTGCCAGCAGTTACCTACCAAGATACGAGCAGTACTTC. As protein: CASSYLPRYEQYF.

The rearrangement uses TRBV2 and TRBJ2-1; 10 nucleotides match TRBD2. The ends lost 3 bases at V and 1 base at J; junction bases unmatched: 3. This CDR3 comprises 16 residues. Germline loops: CDR1 SNHLY, CDR2 FYNNEI. DNA for the CDR3: TGTGCCAGCAGTGATCCAGCGGGGGGGTCCTACAATGAGCAGTTCTTC. Protein: CASSDPAGGSYNEQFF.

The CDR3: CASSVIGEQETQYF. Here the CDR3 DNA reads TGTGCCAGCAGCGTAATAGGAGAACAAGAGACCCAGTACTTC. The genes are TRBV9 and TRBJ2-5; unclear D gene. From germline, CDR1 is SGDLS and CDR2 YYNGEE. Trimming shortened V by 1 base and J by 2 bases, and 9 bases separated the two germline ends. This CDR3 has 14 amino acids.

A single count supports this clone. The rearrangement links TRBV7-3 to TRBJ2-7; 7 positions agree with TRBD1. With 5 bases clipped from V and 5 bases from J, the junction kept 12 bases outside the gene matches. Germline CDR1 SGHTA, CDR2 FQGTGA. This CDR3 is 15 amino acids long. The chain's CDR3 is CASSATFTGVDEQYF. CDR3 DNA sequence: TGTGCCAGCAGCGCAACATTTACAGGGGTTGACGAGCAGTACTTC.

The rearrangement joins TRBV2 to TRBJ1-4; D may be TRBD1 (5 bases). The V end lost 7 bases, the J end lost 10 bases, and 16 bases lay between the germline ends. CDR3 length: 13 residues. CDR1 SNHLY and CDR2 FYNNEI come from the germline V gene. The CDR3 reads CASNGAGRGKLFF. The CDR3 DNA follows: TGTGCCAGCAATGGGGCAGGGCGGGGAAAACTGTTTTTT. The full variable domain, rest sourced from reference TRBV2 and TRBJ1-4, is EPEVTQTPSHQVTQMGQEVILRCVPISNHLYFYWYRQILGQKVEFLVSFYNNEISEKSEIFDDQFSVERPDGSNFTLKIRSTKLEDSAMYFCASNGAGRGKLFFGSGTQLSVL.

The gene calls are TRBV6-4 and TRBJ2-1, with 13 bases that match TRBD2. Germline CDR1 reads MRHNA; CDR2 reads SNTAGT. The V segment lost 7 bases and the J segment 3 bases; nucleotides outside the gene matches: 9. This CDR3 is built from 17 residues. The CDR3 loop reads CASTEPRLAGGYNEQFF. The CDR3 nucleotides read TGTGCCAGCACCGAGCCCAGACTAGCGGGGGGCTACAATGAGCAGTTCTTC.

In its sample, this clone was seen a few times. This rearrangement joins TRBV14 to TRBJ1-2, with TRBD1 matching over 9 bases. Germline trimming cut 4 bases from V and 4 bases from J; bases unmatched to any gene: 10. Germline assignment: CDR1 SGHDN and CDR2 FVKESK. This CDR3 is 16 amino acids long. The CDR3 region is CASSRGGQGDRYGYTF. The CDR3 bases are TGTGCCAGCAGCCGGGGGGGACAGGGCGACCGCTATGGCTACACCTTC. The full variable domain, completed using reference TRBV14 and TRBJ1-2, is EAGVTQFPSHSVIEKGQTVTLRCDPISGHDNLYWYRRVMGKEIKFLLHFVKESKQDESGMPNNRFLAERTGGTYSTLKVQPAELEDSGVYFCASSRGGQGDRYGYTFGSGTRLTVV.

The rearrangement joins TRBV30 to TRBJ1-1; a possible D gene is TRBD1 (5 bases). Germline CDR1 is GTSNPN and CDR2 is SVGIG (reference sequence). V gave up 3 bases and J gave up 7 bases, with 12 bases separating them. The CDR3 spans 12 residues. CDR3 in DNA: TGTGCCTGGAGACGTGGACACAATGAAGCTTTCTTT. As protein: CAWRRGHNEAFF.

This chain uses TRBV30 with TRBJ1-5, with TRBD1 matching over 12 bases. The CDR3 covers 18 residues. V trimming: 2 bases; J trimming: 1 base; junction bases outside the gene matches: 9. From germline, CDR1 is GTSNPN and CDR2 SVGIG (reference sequence). CDR3 DNA: TGTGCCTGGAGTCGTACCGGGACAGGGGGCAAGAGCAATCAGCCCCAGCATTTT. This gives the protein CAWSRTGTGGKSNQPQHF.

This clone appeared once. The CDR3 reads CASSLLGGYTF. The CDR3 region has the DNA TGTGCCAGCAGCTTGCTTGGCGGCTACACCTTC. The chain has TRBV5-4 and TRBJ1-2, with unresolved D. Trimming took off 1 base at V and 8 bases at J, with 6 bases between the two ends. Germline CDR1 and CDR2: SGHNT and YYREEE (reference sequence). This CDR3 comprises 11 residues.

The genes are TRBV9 and TRBJ2-3; TRBD2 is a possible D gene (6 bases). From germline, CDR1 is SGDLS and CDR2 YYNGEE. The CDR3 runs to 13 residues. Trimming shortened V by 2 bases and J by 4 bases, and 8 bases separated the two germline ends. CDR3: CASSVWEADTQYF. Here the CDR3 DNA reads TGTGCCAGCAGCGTTTGGGAGGCAGATACGCAGTATTTT.

This chain uses TRBV11-3 with TRBJ2-7; no firm D call. Trimming cost V 6 bases and J 4 bases, with 7 bases left between them. Germline V gene data show CDR1 as SGHNT and CDR2 as YENEEA. The CDR3 loop spans 11 amino acids. CDR3 amino acids: CASSDFYEQYF. The CDR3 DNA is TGTGCCAGCAGTGACTTTTACGAGCAGTACTTC.

J is TRBJ1-1 and V is TRBV25-1; no reliable D call. Trimming removed 7 bases from V and 3 bases from J, with 6 bases in between. The CDR3 consists of 11 residues. CDR1 MGHDK and CDR2 SYGVNS come from the germline V gene. DNA for the CDR3: TGTGCCAGCAAGAGCTACACTGAAGCTTTCTTT. This gives the protein CASKSYTEAFF. The full variable domain, its missing parts supplied by reference TRBV25-1 and TRBJ1-1, is EADIYQTPRYLVIGTGKKITLECSQTMGHDKMYWYQQDPGMELHLIHYSYGVNSTEKGDLSSESTVSRIRTEHFPLTLESARPSHTSQYLCASKSYTEAFFGQGTRLTVV.

DNA of the CDR3: TGTGCCAGCAGCCAAGATCTCGGGACTCCTTACATCCACGAGCAGTACTTC. This sequence encodes CASSQDLGTPYIHEQYF. The J gene is TRBJ2-7, the V gene TRBV3-1 (or the pseudogene TRBV3-2); perhaps TRBD2 as D (6 bases). The V gene's germline CDR1 is LGHDT and CDR2 YNNKEL (reference sequence). Trimming took off 0 bases at V and 5 bases at J, with 20 bases between the two ends. The CDR3 is 17 residues long.

This chain connects TRBV11-2 to TRBJ2-7, with 7 nucleotides matching TRBD1. Germline loops: CDR1 SGHAT, CDR2 FQNNGV. CDR3 size: 15 residues. V dropped 0 bases and J dropped 3; count of bases not matched to a gene: 5. CDR3 in amino acids: CASSLEGTEFYEQYF. The CDR3 DNA sequence: TGTGCCAGCAGCTTAGAGGGGACAGAATTCTACGAGCAGTACTTC.

The V gene is TRBV6-5, the J gene TRBJ2-4; TRBD1 agrees at 7 bases. The CDR3 consists of 14 residues. The trim removed 7 bases at V and 4 bases at J, leaving 7 bases unmatched. The germline CDR1 and CDR2 sequences are MNHEY and SVGAGI. The CDR3 DNA sequence: TGTGCCAGCAACAGCTTGACAGGGAAAAACATTCAGTACTTC. Translated, it gives CASNSLTGKNIQYF.